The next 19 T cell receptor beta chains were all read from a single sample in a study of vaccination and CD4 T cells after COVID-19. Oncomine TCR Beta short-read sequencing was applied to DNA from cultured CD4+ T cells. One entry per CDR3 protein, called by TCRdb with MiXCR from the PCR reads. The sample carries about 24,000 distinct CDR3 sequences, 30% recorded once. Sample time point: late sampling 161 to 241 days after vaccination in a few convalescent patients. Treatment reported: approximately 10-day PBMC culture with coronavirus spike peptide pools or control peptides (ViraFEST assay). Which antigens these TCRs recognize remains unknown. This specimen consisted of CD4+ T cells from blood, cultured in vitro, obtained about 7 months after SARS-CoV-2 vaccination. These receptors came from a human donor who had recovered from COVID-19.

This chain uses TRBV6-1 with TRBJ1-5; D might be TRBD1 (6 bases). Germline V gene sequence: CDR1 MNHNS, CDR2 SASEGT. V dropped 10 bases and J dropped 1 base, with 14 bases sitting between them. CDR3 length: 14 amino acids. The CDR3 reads CATHLGGSNQPQHF. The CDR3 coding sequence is TGTGCCACCCATCTGGGGGGCAGCAATCAGCCCCAGCATTTT.

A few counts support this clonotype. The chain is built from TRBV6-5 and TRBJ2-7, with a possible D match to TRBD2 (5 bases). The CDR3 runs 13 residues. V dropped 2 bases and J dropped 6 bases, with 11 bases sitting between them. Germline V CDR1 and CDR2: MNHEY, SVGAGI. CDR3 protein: CASSYPGKREQYF. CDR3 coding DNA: TGTGCCAGCAGTTACCCCGGGAAGCGCGAGCAGTACTTC.

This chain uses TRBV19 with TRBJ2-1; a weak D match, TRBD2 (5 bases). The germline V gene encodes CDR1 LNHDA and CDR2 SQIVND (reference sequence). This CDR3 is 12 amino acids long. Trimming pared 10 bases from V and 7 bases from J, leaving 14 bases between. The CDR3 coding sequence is TGTGCCACCAGCGGACCGTATAATGAGCAGTTCTTC. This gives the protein CATSGPYNEQFF.

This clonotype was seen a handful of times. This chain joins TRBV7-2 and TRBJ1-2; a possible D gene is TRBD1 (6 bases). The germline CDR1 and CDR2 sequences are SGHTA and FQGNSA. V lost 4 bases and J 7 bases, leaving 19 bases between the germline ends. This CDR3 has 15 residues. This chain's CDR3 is CASSSGVLTGRGYTF. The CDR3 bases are TGTGCCAGCAGCTCTGGAGTGTTGACAGGACGTGGCTACACCTTC. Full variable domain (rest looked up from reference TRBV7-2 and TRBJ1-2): GAGVSQSPSNKVTEKGKDVELRCDPISGHTALYWYRQSLGQGLEFLIYFQGNSAPDKSGLPSDRFSAERTGGSVSTLTIQRTQQEDSAVYLCASSSGVLTGRGYTFGSGTRLTVV.

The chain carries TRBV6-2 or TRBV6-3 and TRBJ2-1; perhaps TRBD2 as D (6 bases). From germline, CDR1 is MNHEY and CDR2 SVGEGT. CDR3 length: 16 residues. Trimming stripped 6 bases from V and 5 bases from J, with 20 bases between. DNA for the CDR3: TGTGCCAGCAGCCTACCCCGGGCTAGCGAGGACAATGAGCAGTTCTTC. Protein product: CASSLPRASEDNEQFF.

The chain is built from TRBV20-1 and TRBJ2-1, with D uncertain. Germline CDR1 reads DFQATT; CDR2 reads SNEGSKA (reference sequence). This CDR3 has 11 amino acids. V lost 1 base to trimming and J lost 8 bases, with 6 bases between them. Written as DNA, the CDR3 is TGCAGTGCTAGAGCTACCTATGAGCAGTTCTTC. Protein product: CSARATYEQFF.

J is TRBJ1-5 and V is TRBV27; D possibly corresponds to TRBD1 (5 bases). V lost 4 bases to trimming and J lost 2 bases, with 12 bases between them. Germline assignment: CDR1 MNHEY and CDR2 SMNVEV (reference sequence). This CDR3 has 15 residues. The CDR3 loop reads CASSSLGDGNQPQHF. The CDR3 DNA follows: TGTGCCAGCAGTTCCTTAGGGGATGGCAATCAGCCCCAGCATTTT.

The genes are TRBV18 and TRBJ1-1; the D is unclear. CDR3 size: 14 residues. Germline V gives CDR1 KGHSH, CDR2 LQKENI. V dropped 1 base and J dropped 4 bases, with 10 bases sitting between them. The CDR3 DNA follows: TGTGCCAGCTCACCACGGGCGACCTTCACTGAAGCTTTCTTT. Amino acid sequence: CASSPRATFTEAFF.

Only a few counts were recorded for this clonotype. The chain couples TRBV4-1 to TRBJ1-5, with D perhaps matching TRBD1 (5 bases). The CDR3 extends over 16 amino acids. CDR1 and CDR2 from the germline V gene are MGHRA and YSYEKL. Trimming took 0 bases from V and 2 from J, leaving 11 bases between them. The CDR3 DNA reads TGCGCCAGCAGCCAAGATGCGGTGGGACGCAATCAGCCCCAGCATTTT. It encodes CASSQDAVGRNQPQHF.

CDR3 sequence reads: CASSLGRASSYNEQFF. CDR3 DNA sequence: TGTGCCAGCAGCTTAGGTCGCGCGAGCTCCTACAATGAGCAGTTCTTC. The chain employs TRBV7-6 and TRBJ2-1; D is ambiguous. This CDR3 is 16 amino acids long. V was cut by 1 base and J by 0 bases, with 10 bases left in between. Germline CDR1 and CDR2: SGHVS and FNYEAQ.

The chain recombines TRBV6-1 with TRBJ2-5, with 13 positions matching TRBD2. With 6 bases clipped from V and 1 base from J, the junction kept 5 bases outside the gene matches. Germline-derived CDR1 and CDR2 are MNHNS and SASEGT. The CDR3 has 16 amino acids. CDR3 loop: CASRDTSGRAQETQYF. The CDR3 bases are TGTGCCAGCAGAGATACTAGCGGGAGGGCCCAAGAGACCCAGTACTTC.

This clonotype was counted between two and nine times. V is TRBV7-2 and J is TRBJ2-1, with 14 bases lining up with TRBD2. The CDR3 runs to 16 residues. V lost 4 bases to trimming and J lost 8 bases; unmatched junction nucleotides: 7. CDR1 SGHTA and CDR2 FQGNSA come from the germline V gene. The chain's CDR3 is CASSSAGTSGRYEQFF. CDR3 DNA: TGTGCCAGCAGCTCAGCCGGGACTAGCGGGAGATATGAGCAGTTCTTC.

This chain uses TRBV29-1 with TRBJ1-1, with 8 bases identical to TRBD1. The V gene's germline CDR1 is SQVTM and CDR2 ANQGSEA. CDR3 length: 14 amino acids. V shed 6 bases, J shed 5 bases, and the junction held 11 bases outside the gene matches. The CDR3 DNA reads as TGCAGCGTCCGGGGCCAGAACAGGGGGACTGAAGCTTTCTTT. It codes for CSVRGQNRGTEAFF.

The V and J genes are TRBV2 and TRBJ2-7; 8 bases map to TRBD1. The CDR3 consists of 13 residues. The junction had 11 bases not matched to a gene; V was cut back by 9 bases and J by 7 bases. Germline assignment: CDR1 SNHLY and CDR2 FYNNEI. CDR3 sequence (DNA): TGTGCCAGTTTTGGACAGGGCGGTGGGGAGCAGTACTTC. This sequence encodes CASFGQGGGEQYF.

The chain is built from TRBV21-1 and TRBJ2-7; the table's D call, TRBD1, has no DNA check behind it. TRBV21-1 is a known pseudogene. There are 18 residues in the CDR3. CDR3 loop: CASSKPVIRDRASYEQYF. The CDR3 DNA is TGTGCCAGCAGCAAACCGGTAATCCGGGACAGAGCCTCCTACGAGCAGTACTTC.

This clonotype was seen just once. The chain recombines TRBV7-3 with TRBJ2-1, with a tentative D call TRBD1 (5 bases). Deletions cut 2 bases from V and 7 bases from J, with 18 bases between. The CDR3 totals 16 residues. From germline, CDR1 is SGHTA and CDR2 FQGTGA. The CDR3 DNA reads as TGTGCCAGCAGCTTACAGGGCCCATTAACCAAGAATGAGCAGTTCTTC. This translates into CASSLQGPLTKNEQFF.

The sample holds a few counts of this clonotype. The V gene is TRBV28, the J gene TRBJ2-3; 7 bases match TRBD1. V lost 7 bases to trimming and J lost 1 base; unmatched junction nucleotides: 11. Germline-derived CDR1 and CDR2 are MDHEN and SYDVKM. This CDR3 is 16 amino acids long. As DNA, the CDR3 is TGTGCCAGCATCTTCCAGAGGGGGCGCGGCACAGATACGCAGTATTTT. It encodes CASIFQRGRGTDTQYF.

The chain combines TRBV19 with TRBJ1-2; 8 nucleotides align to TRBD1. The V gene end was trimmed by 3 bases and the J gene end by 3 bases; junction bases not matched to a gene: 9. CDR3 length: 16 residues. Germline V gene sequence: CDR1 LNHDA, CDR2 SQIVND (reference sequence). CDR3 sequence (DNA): TGTGCCAGTAGTATTCGGACAGGGAGAAGGGACTATGGCTACACCTTC. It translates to CASSIRTGRRDYGYTF. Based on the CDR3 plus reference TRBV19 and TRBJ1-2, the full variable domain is DGGITQSPKYLFRKEGQNVTLSCEQNLNHDAMYWYRQDPGQGLRLIYYSQIVNDFQKGDIAEGYSVSREKKESFPLTVTSAQKNPTAFYLCASSIRTGRRDYGYTFGSGTRLTVV.

The CDR3 DNA sequence: TGTGCCAGCAGCCGGACAGGGACCAATCAGCCCCAGCATTTT. This codes for CASSRTGTNQPQHF. The chain has TRBV6-1 and TRBJ1-5; 8 bases map to TRBD1. Germline V gene lookup returns CDR1 MNHNS and CDR2 SASEGT. V gave up 6 bases and J gave up 3 bases; unmatched junction bases: 4. The CDR3 length is 14 residues.